The 19 T cell receptor beta chains listed next were all sequenced from one sample in a study of T cells in Graves' hyperthyroidism and ophthalmopathy. Using RNA transcripts as the source, TCR beta CDR3 regions were amplified. First-round RT-PCR targeting the TCR CDR3 was performed with the HTBI primer set. TCRdb reprocessed the multiplex PCR reads via MiXCR and lists one record per CDR3 protein. The table includes 540,000 or so distinct CDR3 sequences, 35% to 55% detected once. The sequenced sample was peripheral blood or thyroid tissue (not recorded which). The receptors were sampled from an adult woman with Graves' disease, either hyperthyroidism or ophthalmopathy (not recorded which).

This clonotype was counted ten times or more. The gene calls are TRBV7-9 and TRBJ2-7, with a tentative D call TRBD1 (6 bases). The V end lost 4 bases, the J end lost 0 bases, and 22 bases lay between the germline ends. CDR3 length: 18 amino acids. Looked up from germline, CDR1 is SEHNR and CDR2 is FQNEAQ (reference sequence). In DNA form, the CDR3 reads TGTGCCAGCAGCTCCAGGGGTTTCGCACGCGGAACCTCCTACGAGCAGTACTTC. It codes for CASSSRGFARGTSYEQYF.

This chain joins TRBV25-1 and TRBJ2-5, with D unclear. There are 16 residues in the CDR3. V was pared by 0 bases and J by 5 bases, with 16 bases between. In germline, CDR1 is MGHDK, CDR2 SYGVNS. In DNA form, the CDR3 reads TGTGCCAGCAGTGAATATCGGATATTTGGGTTGGAGACCCAGTACTTC. Protein product: CASSEYRIFGLETQYF.

The rearrangement uses TRBV10-3 and TRBJ2-7; TRBD1 matches 7 bases. This CDR3 region has 15 residues. Germline CDR1 ENHRY, CDR2 SYGVKD. V lost 3 bases, J lost 6 bases, and 11 bases stayed unmatched. CDR3 amino acids: CAISERRPDRAEQYF. CDR3 DNA sequence: TGTGCCATCAGTGAAAGGAGACCCGACAGGGCCGAGCAGTACTTC.

This clonotype was observed at least ten times. V and J are TRBV20-1 and TRBJ2-7; a weak D match, TRBD1 (5 bases). This CDR3 region has 15 residues. V was shortened by 3 bases and J by 4 bases, with 19 bases between the two germline ends. Germline V gives CDR1 DFQATT, CDR2 SNEGSKA (reference sequence). In nucleotides, the CDR3 is TGCAGTGCTAGGGTAATAGCAGGACACGATTACGAGCAGTACTTC. It is translated as CSARVIAGHDYEQYF.

About this clonotype: It may be a read error: a sequence one base away is much more abundant. J is TRBJ2-2 and V is TRBV7-2; 9 bases agree with TRBD2. The CDR3 runs to 16 residues. In germline, CDR1 is SGHTA, CDR2 FQGNSA. The CDR3 DNA follows: TGTGCCAGCAGCTTTCGACTAGCGGAGAGTACCGGGAAGCTGTTTTTT. This encodes CASSFRLAESTGKLFF. The whole variable domain, remainder taken from reference TRBV7-2 and TRBJ2-2, is GAGVSQSPSNKVTEKGKDVELRCDPISGHTALYWYRQSLGQGLEFLIYFQGNSAPDKSGLPSDRFSAERTGGSVSTLTIQRTQQEDSAVYLCASSFRLAESTGKLFFGEGSRLTVL.

This clonotype appeared many times. The chain joins TRBV9 to TRBJ1-1, with D hard to call. This CDR3 comprises 13 residues. From germline, CDR1 is SGDLS and CDR2 YYNGEE. Deletions cut 3 bases from V and 4 bases from J, with 10 bases between. CDR3 sequence: CASSASFRTEAFF. The CDR3 region has the DNA TGTGCCAGCAGCGCCTCCTTTCGCACTGAAGCTTTCTTT.

This clonotype was observed at least ten times. The chain joins TRBV7-9 to TRBJ1-4; tentative D call: TRBD1 (6 bases). The V gene lost 5 bases and the J gene lost 5 bases, with 9 bases spanning the gap. Germline assignment: CDR1 SEHNR and CDR2 FQNEAQ (reference sequence). The CDR3 has 13 residues. The CDR3 DNA is TGTGCCAGCAGCCGCGGACAGAATGAAAAACTGTTTTTT. It yields the protein CASSRGQNEKLFF. The entire variable domain, with the rest obtained from reference TRBV7-9 and TRBJ1-4, is as follows: DTGVSQNPRHKITKRGQNVTFRCDPISEHNRLYWYRQTLGQGPEFLTYFQNEAQLEKSRLLSDRFSAERPKGSFSTLEIQRTEQGDSAMYLCASSRGQNEKLFFGSGTQLSVL.

This clonotype was picked up many times. V and J are TRBV28 and TRBJ1-2; D is unresolved. From germline, CDR1 is MDHEN and CDR2 SYDVKM. Trimming shortened V by 5 bases and J by 5 bases, and 9 bases separated the two germline ends. This CDR3 spans 12 amino acids. CDR3 residues: CASSAWEYGYTF. The CDR3 DNA follows: TGTGCCAGCAGTGCCTGGGAGTATGGCTACACCTTC.

This clonotype was found many times. The chain combines TRBV24-1 with TRBJ1-2, with D tentatively TRBD1 (6 bases). Per the germline V gene, CDR1 is KGHDR and CDR2 is SFDVKD. V was pared by 7 bases and J by 5 bases, with 16 bases between. The CDR3 runs to 14 residues. CDR3 loop: CATSAGALTYGYTF. DNA for the CDR3: TGTGCCACCAGCGCAGGGGCATTGACATATGGCTACACCTTC.

The rearrangement uses TRBV20-1 and TRBJ1-2; D perhaps matches TRBD1 (5 bases). V was shortened by 0 bases and J by 8 bases, with 16 bases between the two germline ends. Germline-derived CDR1 and CDR2 are DFQATT and SNEGSKA (reference sequence). CDR3 length: 14 amino acids. Here the CDR3 reads CSARDWAGRDGYTF. In nucleotides, the CDR3 is TGCAGTGCTAGAGATTGGGCAGGGAGGGACGGCTACACCTTC.

This clonotype came up a few times. The chain combines TRBV5-6 with TRBJ1-5; a weak D match, TRBD1 (5 bases). The CDR3 runs 12 residues. Deletions cut 2 bases from V and 6 bases from J, with 6 bases between. Germline-derived CDR1 and CDR2 are SGHDT and YYEEEE. CDR3 amino acids: CASSFDSQPQHF. As DNA, the CDR3 is TGTGCCAGCAGCTTTGACAGTCAGCCCCAGCATTTT.

About this clonotype: Because the CDR3 is missing its conserved closing phenylalanine or tryptophan, this is likely a read error. V and J are TRBV20-1 and TRBJ1-1; 9 bases map to TRBD1. Looked up from germline, CDR1 is DFQATT and CDR2 is SNEGSKA (reference sequence). The CDR3 totals 15 residues. The V segment lost 1 base and the J segment 5 bases; nucleotides outside the gene matches: 8. As DNA, the CDR3 is TGCAGTGCTAGAGCCCTGGGACAGGGTAGAACTGAAGCTTTCGTT. Its protein product is CSARALGQGRTEAFV.

The rearrangement uses TRBV10-3 and TRBJ2-5; 8 bases map to TRBD2. CDR3 length: 15 residues. The germline V gene has CDR1 ENHRY and CDR2 SYGVKD. Trimming cost V 4 bases and J 5 bases; bases outside gene matches: 9. CDR3 region: CAISGLAGMMETQYF. The CDR3 DNA reads TGTGCCATCAGTGGATTAGCGGGAATGATGGAGACCCAGTACTTC.

J is TRBJ1-1 and V is TRBV7-2, with 7 nucleotides matching TRBD1. CDR3 length equals 15 residues. J was trimmed by 0 bases and V by 4 bases; bases with no gene match: 5. Looked up from germline, CDR1 is SGHTA and CDR2 is FQGNSA. The CDR3, as DNA: TGTGCCAGCAGCTGGGACAGACGTTTGAACACTGAAGCTTTCTTT. This gives the protein CASSWDRRLNTEAFF.

This clonotype appeared a few times. The chain joins TRBV28 to TRBJ2-7, with TRBD2 as a possible D gene (6 bases). V gave up 11 bases and J gave up 2 bases, with 13 bases separating them. This CDR3 comprises 12 residues. Germline V gene sequence: CDR1 MDHEN, CDR2 SYDVKM. CDR3 DNA sequence: TGTGCCTGGGGGGTTAATCCCTACGAGCAGTACTTC. This translates into CAWGVNPYEQYF.

This clonotype showed up just a few times. This rearrangement joins TRBV27 to TRBJ2-7; perhaps TRBD2 as D (6 bases). Trimming cost V 5 bases and J 7 bases, with 18 bases left between them. This CDR3 comprises 14 residues. Germline V gene data show CDR1 as MNHEY and CDR2 as SMNVEV (reference sequence). The CDR3, as DNA: TGTGCCAGCAGTCTCTCGACCCCGGAGGGAGAGCAGTACTTC. This sequence encodes CASSLSTPEGEQYF.

This clonotype was seen repeatedly, ten times or more. The chain combines TRBV15 with TRBJ1-3; D gene ambiguous. V lost 0 bases, J lost 4 bases, and 10 bases lay in between. CDR1 and CDR2 from the germline V gene are LNHNV and YYDKDF (reference sequence). The CDR3 sequence is 15 residues long. For the CDR3, the DNA is TGTGCCACCAGCAGAGATGCCGGTCCAGGAAACACCATATATTTT. It is translated as CATSRDAGPGNTIYF. The full variable domain, completed using reference TRBV15 and TRBJ1-3, is DAMVIQNPRYQVTQFGKPVTLSCSQTLNHNVMYWYQQKSSQAPKLLFHYYDKDFNNEADTPDNFQSRRPNTSFCFLDIRSPGLGDTAMYLCATSRDAGPGNTIYFGEGSWLTVV.

In regard to this clonotype: Its ends do not fully match the called genes, so a read error is possible. The chain combines TRBV12-3 or TRBV12-4 with TRBJ2-7; weak D call: TRBD2 (5 bases). There are 13 residues in the CDR3. This CDR3 is CACSYSEGYQQYF. The CDR3 DNA sequence: TGTGCCTGCAGTTACTCTGAGGGCTATCAGCAGTACTTC.

This clonotype was detected only once. The final CDR3 position lacks the conserved phenylalanine or tryptophan, pointing to a likely read error. The limits of the CDR3 on the DNA are not certain, so only TCRdb's listed CDR3 is given. This chain joins TRBV20-1 and TRBJ1-3. The germline CDR1 and CDR2 sequences are DFQATT and SNEGSKA (reference sequence). The CDR3 spans 8 residues, counting both ends. CDR3 region: CSARHLGI.